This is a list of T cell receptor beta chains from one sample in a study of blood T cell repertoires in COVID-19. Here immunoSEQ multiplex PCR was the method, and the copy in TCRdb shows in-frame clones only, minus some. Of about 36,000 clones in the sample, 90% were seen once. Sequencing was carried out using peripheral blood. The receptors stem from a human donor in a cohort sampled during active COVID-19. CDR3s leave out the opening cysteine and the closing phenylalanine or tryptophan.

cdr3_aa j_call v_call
ASSSPPLATSYNEQF TRBJ2-1 TRBV11-2
ASSLGGTGRGELF TRBJ2-2 TRBV7-9
ASTKDRGRYGYT TRBJ1-2 TRBV5-1
ASSSRDGAVNSNQPQH TRBJ1-5 TRBV5-5
ATSSREGPLH TRBJ1-6 TRBV15
ASSDPRQANTGELF TRBJ2-2 TRBV25-1
ASSPRTSGRQTYNEQF TRBJ2-1 TRBV19
ASSTRTGMSSYEQY TRBJ2-7 TRBV6-2/TRBV6-3
ASSPPGLAYEQY TRBJ2-7 TRBV18
ASSPSSGSSYEQY TRBJ2-7 TRBV3-1/TRBV3-2
ASSGTGGETQY TRBJ2-5 TRBV28
ASSKGLTSYNEQF TRBJ2-1 TRBV28
ASSPGGGSGANVLT TRBJ2-6 TRBV7-3
ASSSGLAVALNTGELF TRBJ2-2 TRBV7-9
ASSQTGNFRDGYT TRBJ1-2 TRBV4-1
ASSVGTGLNTEAF TRBJ1-1 TRBV9
ASSDRRALRNEQF TRBJ2-1 TRBV6-1
ASSSRTSVDNEQF TRBJ2-1 TRBV28
ASSHTGISYNEQF TRBJ2-1 TRBV5-4
ASSLESREQF TRBJ2-1 TRBV11-3
ASSLFLRTTEAF TRBJ1-1 TRBV28
ASSLSATGADTQY TRBJ2-3 TRBV5-1
ASSLSSGRDEQF TRBJ2-1 TRBV27
ASSPPANYGYT TRBJ1-2 TRBV19
AYSTRNTIY TRBJ1-3 TRBV10-3
ANRPGLNNSPLH TRBJ1-6 TRBV19
ASKKDGQTANYGYT TRBJ1-2 TRBV19
ASSSGQVANEKLF TRBJ1-4 TRBV27
ASSYGTGGAYEQY TRBJ2-7 TRBV6-6
ASNPGPGTGEQY TRBJ2-7 TRBV18
ARVAGGRETQY TRBJ2-5 TRBV19
ASSLAGGSSYNEQF TRBJ2-1 TRBV5-1
ASGSGATDTQY TRBJ2-3 TRBV6-5
ASRTGRYEQY TRBJ2-7 TRBV28
ASSQDLLAGVHGGELF TRBJ2-2 TRBV3-1/TRBV3-2
ASSNGQPQH TRBJ1-5 TRBV6-2/TRBV6-3
ASSAYGQGDNQPQH TRBJ1-5 TRBV25-1
ASSFPGQGYDEQY TRBJ2-7 TRBV5-1
ASSPIAGGRVITQY TRBJ2-3 TRBV3-1/TRBV3-2
ASSSSGSGSYNEQF TRBJ2-1 TRBV28
ASSLSGGNEQY TRBJ2-7 TRBV11-2